The entry below gives a single TCR beta chain sequence along with its context. What it binds is not known. Some clones are missing from TCRdb's copy, which holds only in-frame ones; the method was immunoSEQ multiplex PCR. The repertoire consists of about 64,000 clones, with 94% occurring once and the leading ten covering around 0.15%. The source of the sample is a study of CD4 T cells in relation to SARS-CoV-2 and coronaviruses. Study-wide results and caveats: About 65% of donors had memory CD4+ clonotypes crossrecognizing SARS-CoV-2 and common cold coronavirus spike. This crossreactivity analysis covered spike protein alone, no other viral proteins. Memory recall responses, not primary responses primed in culture, are what the assay detects.

There are 15 residues in the CDR3. Trimming left V 5 bases short and J 5 bases short, with 15 bases between. Germline V lookup: CDR1 SGHVS, CDR2 FQNEAQ. CD4+ T cells from unexposed donors were obtained before the COVID-19 pandemic (2011-2018). V and J are TRBV7-8 and TRBJ2-2, with D possibly being TRBD2 (5 bases). Sequencing was done on a sample of naive CD4+ T cells from PBMCs. The subset is: naive CD4+ T cells isolated by negative enrichment. The receptor comes from a human donor in good health. The CDR3 nucleotides are TGTGCCAGCAGCCCCCTGCGGGTCGGGACCGGGGAGCTGTTTTTT. This codes for CASSPLRVGTGELFF.